A selection of T cell receptor beta chains follows, all from one sample in a study of graft-versus-host responses after intestinal transplantation. Clones were read by immunoSEQ multiplex PCR, and TCRdb kept only the in-frame ones, dropping some. Of several thousand clones listed, about 68% are singletons. The sequenced sample was ileum tissue, obtained 220 to 230 days after intestinal transplant. The receptor source for this set is a human patient who received an intestinal transplant, so some T cells may come from the graft donor. Both conserved end residues are part of each CDR3.

v_gene	j_gene	CDR3aa
TRBV28	TRBJ2-7	CASSWGGPYEQYF
TRBV4-3	TRBJ2-2	CASSQALGGTGELFF
TRBV6-1	TRBJ1-5	CASSEEGGSNQPQHF
TRBV11-2	TRBJ2-3	CASSLGLPASTDTQYF
TRBV5-1	TRBJ2-2	CASNWLADNTGELFF
TRBV7-9	TRBJ1-1	CASSLGENTEAFF
TRBV27	NA	CASSPHPGQGLWYEQYF
TRBV9	TRBJ2-3	CASSTEQGRGTDTQYF
TRBV19	TRBJ1-6	CASSISGQGGSPLHF
TRBV19	TRBJ1-2	CASSRAGQGRGYTF
TRBV18	TRBJ2-3	CASSPLRDTQRTSTDTQYF
TRBV28	TRBJ2-7	CASSLGSLEESYEQYF
TRBV7-9	TRBJ1-1	CASRSGGYTEAFF
TRBV7-2	TRBJ1-5	CASSLQGALQPQHF
TRBV20-1	TRBJ1-6	CSVGLNSPLHF
TRBV10-2	TRBJ2-1	CASSDGDRRYNEQFF
TRBV2	TRBJ1-1	CASVPLNTEAFF
TRBV5-1	TRBJ2-3	CASSFESVTDTQYF
TRBV5-6	TRBJ2-1	CASSSGLSYNEQFF
TRBV10-2	TRBJ2-3	CARPAGSRGPLSTDTQYF
TRBV30	TRBJ2-2	CAWMSSHPGTGELFF
TRBV29-1	TRBJ2-7	CSVWGPPGLAGERSYEQYF
TRBV29-1	TRBJ1-4	CSVDGEPNEKLFF
TRBV27	TRBJ2-1	CASSFGPLLVNEQFF
TRBV27	TRBJ1-2	CASSLYAAVGGGYTF
TRBV7-4	TRBJ1-1	CASSLYGLSNTEAFF
TRBV6-1	TRBJ1-3	CASSDWGVTFSGNTIYF
TRBV11-2	TRBJ2-3	CASSLDSGLARSTDTQYF
TRBV6-5	TRBJ2-2	CASSWTGGTGELFF
TRBV19	NA	CASSIGLAYEQYF
TRBV27	TRBJ2-1	CASGRGNYNEQFF
TRBV6-6	TRBJ1-1	CASSYAEVNTEAFF
TRBV6-6	TRBJ1-2	CASSFQGVDYGYTF
TRBV2	TRBJ2-5	CATQPRTSGRASQETQYF
TRBV28	TRBJ1-5	CASSLGQGRSNQPQHF
TRBV18	TRBJ1-2	CASSPARDRGYGYTF
TRBV7-9	TRBJ1-3	CASSFLGYYSGNTIYF
TRBV28	TRBJ2-1	CASSLSRRGAISEQFF
TRBV7-2	TRBJ1-1	CASSPRDRLQAFF
TRBV29-1	TRBJ2-5	CSVDGGQETQYF
TRBV5-4	TRBJ2-2	CASSPGGLAGYTGELFF
TRBV15	TRBJ2-7	CATSRDRTAYEQYF
TRBV12-2	TRBJ2-2	CASRQGLVLNTGELFF
TRBV7-9	TRBJ1-5	CASSLGYSGQPQHF
TRBV30	TRBJ2-7	CAWTAGAGYEQYF
TRBV6-1	TRBJ1-2	CASSLAGQHGYTF
TRBV6-6	TRBJ2-2	CASSLGLAGGSGELFF
TRBV6-5	TRBJ2-3	CASRLGLASDTQYF
TRBV2	TRBJ1-2	CASRGQLYGYTF
TRBV5-1	TRBJ1-2	CASSPQVQGLNYGYTF
TRBV27	TRBJ2-7	CASSLSGGYEQYF